These 26 T cell receptor beta chains share one sample of origin, sequenced in a study of OX40 agonist ivuxolimab in advanced cancers. Sequencing was performed with immunoSEQ multiplex PCR; in TCRdb, only in-frame clones are kept and a portion is missing. The sample has about 80,000 clones; around four fifths are singletons. This specimen consisted of CD4+ or CD8+ T cells sorted from blood, obtained in a trial of the OX40 agonist ivuxolimab. These TCRs come from an adult with an advanced solid tumor such as melanoma, head and neck, liver or kidney cancer.

The genes are TRBV28 and TRBJ1-4, with a weak D call TRBD1 (5 bases). The CDR3 is made up of 18 amino acids. Between the trimmed V and J ends, which lost 5 bases and 3 bases, there was a span of 22 bases. The germline V gene encodes CDR1 MDHEN and CDR2 SYDVKM. CDR3 region: CASSQTGFREVANEKLFF. The CDR3 coding sequence is TGTGCCAGCAGTCAGACGGGATTCAGGGAGGTGGCTAATGAAAAACTGTTTTTT.

The chain employs TRBV6-5 and TRBJ2-5, with D perhaps TRBD2 (6 bases). The DNA end is a closer match to TRBJ2-7, so the J assignment may be wrong. Germline values: CDR1 MNHEY, CDR2 SVGAGI. The CDR3 runs to 14 residues. This chain's CDR3 is CASSPLAASYEQYF. The DNA of the CDR3 is TGTGCCAGCAGTCCGTTAGCGGCCTCCTACGAGCAGTACTTC.

This clone was recorded at least ten times. This sequence joins TRBV6-1 and TRBJ1-5, with D unresolved. Germline CDR1 and CDR2: MNHNS and SASEGT. The CDR3 extends over 13 amino acids. Trimming shortened V by 0 bases and J by 5 bases, and 5 bases separated the two germline ends. The CDR3 DNA sequence: TGTGCCAGCAGTGAAGCGACGTATCAGCCCCAGCATTTT. It encodes CASSEATYQPQHF.

The J gene is TRBJ1-1, the V gene TRBV5-6; D is uncertain. With 6 bases removed from V and 3 bases from J, the gap between germline ends came to 24 bases. The germline gives CDR1 SGHDT, CDR2 YYEEEE. The CDR3 length is 17 residues. DNA of the CDR3: TGTGCCAGCACCCCGGCTGGGATCTCTCCTTGGGACACTGAAGCTTTCTTT. Amino acids: CASTPAGISPWDTEAFF.

Only a few counts were recorded for this clone. The rearrangement joins TRBV2 to TRBJ2-4; D is undetermined. The CDR3 consists of 15 residues. Germline V gene data show CDR1 as SNHLY and CDR2 as FYNNEI. V was cut by 3 bases and J by 3 bases, with 12 bases left in between. The CDR3 bases are TGTGCCAGCAGTGAGAAATATTTAGACAAAAACATTCAGTACTTC. Protein sequence: CASSEKYLDKNIQYF.

The chain recombines TRBV27 with TRBJ1-2; perhaps TRBD1 as D (5 bases). The CDR3 length is 15 residues. V was trimmed by 5 bases and J by 2 bases, leaving 15 bases between them. Germline V gene lookup returns CDR1 MNHEY and CDR2 SMNVEV (reference sequence). The CDR3 region is CASSGKANRNYGYTF. The CDR3 bases are TGTGCCAGCAGTGGCAAAGCGAACAGGAACTATGGCTACACCTTC.

The J gene is TRBJ1-1, the V gene TRBV18; D is uncertain. Looked up from germline, CDR1 is KGHSH and CDR2 is LQKENI. Trimming removed 3 bases from V and 6 bases from J, with 8 bases in between. The CDR3 has 12 amino acids. CDR3 coding DNA: TGTGCCAGCTCACCCGGCCAAGCTGAAGCTTTCTTT. Its protein product is CASSPGQAEAFF.

The chain links TRBV7-9 to TRBJ2-7; TRBD2 is a possible D gene (5 bases). CDR1 and CDR2 from the germline V gene are SEHNR and FQNEAQ (reference sequence). The CDR3 has 17 amino acids. V lost 5 bases and J 4 bases, leaving 24 bases between the germline ends. The DNA of the CDR3 is TGTGCCAGCAGCCTATCACCCGGGAAGGCGGAGGAATACGAGCAGTACTTC. The encoded protein is CASSLSPGKAEEYEQYF.

The genes are TRBV5-8 and TRBJ1-6; 10 bases agree with TRBD1. CDR3 length: 14 residues. Germline V lookup: CDR1 SGHTS, CDR2 YDEGEE. V gave up 5 bases and J gave up 8 bases; unmatched junction bases: 4. CDR3 nucleotides: TGTGCCAGCAGACCAGGACAGGGGGATTCACCCCTCCACTTT. Translation gives CASRPGQGDSPLHF.

The chain employs TRBV7-8 and TRBJ1-5; D is unresolved. The CDR3 runs 17 residues. The V end was cut by 4 bases, the J end by 0 bases, with 16 bases between. Germline CDR1 reads SGHVS; CDR2 reads FQNEAQ. This chain's CDR3 is CASSSQPRGISNQPQHF. DNA for the CDR3: TGTGCCAGCAGCTCACAGCCGAGAGGGATTAGCAATCAGCCCCAGCATTTT.

The chain is built from TRBV5-1 and TRBJ1-6, with a possible D match to TRBD1 (6 bases). V was clipped by 4 bases and J by 5 bases, with 16 bases between them. The CDR3 is 16 amino acids. The germline CDR1 and CDR2 sequences are SGHRS and YFSETQ. CDR3 nucleotide sequence: TGCGCCAGCAGCGCGGACAGTGTGTCGCATAATTCACCCCTCCACTTT. Translating gives CASSADSVSHNSPLHF.

The chain combines TRBV10-2 with TRBJ2-1; TRBD2 agrees at 10 bases. The CDR3 has 17 residues. V lost 2 bases, J lost 4 bases, and 8 bases stayed unmatched. Germline CDR1 WSHSY, CDR2 SAAADI. This CDR3 is CASSEPYLAGVYNEQFF. The CDR3 DNA reads as TGCGCCAGCAGTGAGCCTTACCTAGCGGGAGTTTACAATGAGCAGTTCTTC.

The chain uses TRBV30 and TRBJ2-5, with D possibly being TRBD2 (5 bases). The germline V gene encodes CDR1 GTSNPN and CDR2 SVGIG (reference sequence). The CDR3 contains 13 residues. Trimming pared 4 bases from V and 7 bases from J, leaving 16 bases between. The CDR3 is CAWMGFGEGTQYF. CDR3 coding DNA: TGTGCCTGGATGGGGTTCGGGGAAGGGACCCAGTACTTC.

V and J are TRBV5-5 and TRBJ1-3; the D is unclear. Per the germline V gene, CDR1 is SGHKS and CDR2 is YYEKEE (reference sequence). V lost 2 bases to trimming and J lost 1 base, with 7 bases between them. CDR3 length: 14 residues. The CDR3 reads CASSLPVSGNTIYF. The CDR3 DNA is TGTGCCAGCAGCTTACCAGTTTCTGGAAACACCATATATTTT.

This clone was seen only once. The chain employs TRBV2 and TRBJ1-1, with a weak D call TRBD1 (6 bases). The CDR3 contains 16 residues. CDR1 is SNHLY, CDR2 FYNNEI, per germline. Trimming cost V 5 bases and J 2 bases, with 18 bases left between them. CDR3 amino acids: CASSSIPGHFNTEAFF. The CDR3 coding sequence is TGTGCCAGCAGTTCTATACCGGGACATTTTAACACTGAAGCTTTCTTT.

On this clone itself: The sample carries other DNA sequences with the same CDR3. The rearrangement links TRBV7-6 to TRBJ2-1; 7 bases are a match to TRBD1. V was clipped by 1 base and J by 4 bases; unmatched bases: 1. Germline loops: CDR1 SGHVS, CDR2 FNYEAQ. The CDR3 is made up of 14 amino acids. CDR3 protein: CASSLGTGYNEQFF. CDR3 nucleotide sequence: TGTGCCAGCAGCTTAGGGACAGGTTACAATGAGCAGTTCTTC.

CDR3: CASSPSGAEDQPQHF. The CDR3 bases are TGTGCCAGCTCACCCAGTGGGGCGGAAGATCAGCCCCAGCATTTT. V and J are TRBV18 and TRBJ1-5; D perhaps matches TRBD1 (5 bases). With 3 bases removed from V and 5 bases from J, the gap between germline ends came to 14 bases. This CDR3 has 15 amino acids. Germline V gene lookup returns CDR1 KGHSH and CDR2 LQKENI.

This clone was picked up a small number of times. V is TRBV6-4 and J is TRBJ1-1; D unresolved. There are 13 residues in the CDR3. Between the trimmed V and J ends, which lost 3 bases and 3 bases, there was a span of 8 bases. Germline V gene sequence: CDR1 MRHNA, CDR2 SNTAGT. This CDR3 reads CASSEQWDTEAFF. CDR3 coding DNA: TGTGCCAGCAGTGAACAGTGGGACACTGAAGCTTTCTTT.

This sequence joins TRBV4-3 and TRBJ1-5; D call uncertain. CDR3 length equals 13 residues. The germline CDR1 and CDR2 sequences are LGHNA and YSLEER. Trimming shortened V by 0 bases and J by 7 bases, and 7 bases separated the two germline ends. The CDR3 bases are TGCGCCAGCAGCCAAGATATTGAACAGCCCCAGCATTTT. Its translation is CASSQDIEQPQHF.

The chain uses TRBV27 and TRBJ2-7, with TRBD2 matching over 11 bases. From germline, CDR1 is MNHEY and CDR2 SMNVEV (reference sequence). Trimming cost V 5 bases and J 7 bases; bases outside gene matches: 10. This CDR3 contains 15 residues. The CDR3 region is CASSAQLAGVGEQYF. The CDR3 nucleotides read TGTGCCAGCAGTGCACAACTAGCGGGAGTTGGAGAGCAGTACTTC.

J is TRBJ2-2 and V is TRBV7-8; D perhaps matches TRBD2 (5 bases). The length of the CDR3 is 16 residues. The V end lost 5 bases, the J end lost 7 bases, and 20 bases lay between the germline ends. The germline V gene has CDR1 SGHVS and CDR2 FQNEAQ. The CDR3 DNA reads as TGTGCCAGCAGCCCATTCCGGACTCCCCGCAACGGGGAGCTGTTTTTT. Its protein product is CASSPFRTPRNGELFF.

CDR3 sequence (DNA): TGCGCCAGCGCCCGGGGGGCTGAAGCTTTCTTT. It translates to CASARGAEAFF. J is TRBJ1-1 and V is TRBV10-1; tentatively, D is TRBD1 (5 bases). Between the trimmed V and J ends, which lost 8 bases and 6 bases, there was a span of 10 bases. The CDR3 sequence is 11 residues long. The V gene's germline CDR1 is WNHNN and CDR2 SYGVQD (reference sequence).

This chain's CDR3 is CASSLDRGQRTFF. CDR3 sequence (DNA): TGCGCCAGCAGCTTGGACAGGGGGCAGAGAACTTTCTTT. The chain couples TRBV5-1 to TRBJ1-1; 9 bases agree with TRBD1. CDR1 and CDR2 from the germline V gene are SGHRS and YFSETQ. V gave up 0 bases and J gave up 12 bases; unmatched junction bases: 6. The length of the CDR3 is 13 residues.

The genes are TRBV18 and TRBJ2-7, with 11 bases matching TRBD1. CDR3 length: 15 amino acids. J lost 7 bases, V lost 0 bases, and 5 bases had no gene match. Germline V gene lookup returns CDR1 KGHSH and CDR2 LQKENI. In DNA, the CDR3 is TGTGCCAGCTCACCACCTTCCGGGACAGGGGGGGAGCAGTACTTC. This sequence encodes CASSPPSGTGGEQYF.

The V and J genes are TRBV19 and TRBJ2-1; 7 nucleotides match TRBD1. Germline trimming cut 7 bases from V and 6 bases from J; bases unmatched to any gene: 12. CDR1 LNHDA and CDR2 SQIVND come from the germline V gene (reference sequence). The CDR3 runs to 15 residues. CDR3 residues: CASTLGRDSSNEQFF. The CDR3 nucleotides are TGTGCCAGTACCCTAGGACGGGACAGCTCCAATGAGCAGTTCTTC.

This chain connects TRBV7-2 to TRBJ1-2; possibly TRBD1 for D (6 bases). CDR3 length: 16 residues. CDR1 is SGHTA, CDR2 FQGNSA, per germline. Between the trimmed V and J ends, which lost 5 bases and 7 bases, there was a span of 23 bases. The CDR3 nucleotides read TGTGCCAGCAGCCTAATCGGGGGCTTTCAACGGGGTGGCTACACCTTC. Its translation is CASSLIGGFQRGGYTF.